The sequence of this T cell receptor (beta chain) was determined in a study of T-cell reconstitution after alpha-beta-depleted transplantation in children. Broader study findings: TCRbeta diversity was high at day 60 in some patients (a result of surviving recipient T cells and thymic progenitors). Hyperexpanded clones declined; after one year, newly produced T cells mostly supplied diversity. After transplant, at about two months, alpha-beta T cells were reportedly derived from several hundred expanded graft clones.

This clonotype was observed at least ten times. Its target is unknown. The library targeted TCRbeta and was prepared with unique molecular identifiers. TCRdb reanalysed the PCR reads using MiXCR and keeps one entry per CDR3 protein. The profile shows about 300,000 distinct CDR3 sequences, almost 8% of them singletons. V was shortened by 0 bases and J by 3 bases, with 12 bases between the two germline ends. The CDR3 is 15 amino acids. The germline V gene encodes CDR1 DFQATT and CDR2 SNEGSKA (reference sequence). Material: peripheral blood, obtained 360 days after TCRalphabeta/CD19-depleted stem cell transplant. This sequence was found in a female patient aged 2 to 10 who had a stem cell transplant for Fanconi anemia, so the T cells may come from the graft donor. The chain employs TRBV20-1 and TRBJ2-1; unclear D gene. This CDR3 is CSARDKKGNYNEQFF. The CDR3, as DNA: TGCAGTGCTAGAGATAAGAAAGGTAACTACAATGAGCAGTTCTTC.